The source of this T cell receptor beta chain is a study of blood T cell repertoires in COVID-19. Study at large: The United States, Italy and Spain were the sources of the acute and convalescent COVID-19 samples. Sample material is recorded as cDNA or gDNA derived from T cells, B-cell-depleted T cells, or PBMCs.

Study processing details: From reference gene primer amplification, estimates of nucleated cell counts were derived. TCRdb keeps only in-frame clones here, not all; method: immunoSEQ multiplex PCR. V, J and clone size reflect that table, while D and trimming were determined from the DNA. The table records a few hundred thousand clones, over 80% of them present only once. Seattle patients were enrolled during active infection and followed longitudinally. The sequence was obtained from a young woman with COVID-19, enrolled during active disease. The sample consisted of peripheral blood.

The CDR3 DNA reads TGTGCCAGCAGTGCCGACAGGGTTGGGAATTCACCCCTCCACTTT. Its translation is CASSADRVGNSPLHF. The genes are TRBV27 and TRBJ1-6, with TRBD1 identical over 7 bases. The CDR3 runs 15 residues. CDR1 is MNHEY and CDR2 is SMNVEV in the germline V gene (reference sequence). The ends lost 5 bases at V and 7 bases at J; junction bases unmatched: 8.